The clone carrying this T cell receptor beta chain was found a few times. Antigen: not known. Genomic DNA acted as the template from which TCR beta VDJ combination and CDR3 sequence profiling were carried out. TCRdb independently ran MiXCR on the reads; one entry per CDR3 protein. The sample yields about 220,000 distinct CDR3 sequences, around 46% seen once. Germline loops: CDR1 MGHRA, CDR2 YSYEKL. The CDR3 has 15 amino acids. Deletions cut 1 base from V and 0 bases from J, with 7 bases between. The data derive from a study of CD8+CD57+ T cells in acquired aplastic anemia. Study-wide results and limits: Controls did not differ significantly from patients in CD8+ Simpson's diversity.

For sequencing, patients were chosen who had shown expansion of CD8+CD57+ cells by flow cytometry. The sequence derives from a human donor with aplastic anemia. The gene calls are TRBV4-1 and TRBJ1-5; D unclear. The sequencing input was sorted CD4+, CD8+, or CD8+CD57+ T cells (not recorded which) from PBMCs. The CDR3 nucleotides are TGCGCCAGCAGCCAAGGAGACATTAGCAATCAGCCCCAGCATTTT. This encodes CASSQGDISNQPQHF.